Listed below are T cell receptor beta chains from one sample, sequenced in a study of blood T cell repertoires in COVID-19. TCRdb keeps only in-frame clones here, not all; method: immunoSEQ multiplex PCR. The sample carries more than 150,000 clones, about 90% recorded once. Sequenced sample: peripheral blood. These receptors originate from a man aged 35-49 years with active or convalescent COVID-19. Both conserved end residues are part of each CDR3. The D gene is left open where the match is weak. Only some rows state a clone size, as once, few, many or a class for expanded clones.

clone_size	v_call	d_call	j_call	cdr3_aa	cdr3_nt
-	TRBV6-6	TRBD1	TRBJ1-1	CASSRDRGSSEAFF	TGTGCCAGCAGTCGTGACAGGGGGAGCTCTGAAGCTTTCTTT
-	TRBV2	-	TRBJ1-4	CASSVDLRGTTNEKLFF	TGTGCCAGCAGTGTGGACCTCCGGGGAACAACTAATGAAAAACTGTTTTTT
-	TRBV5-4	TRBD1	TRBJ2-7	CASSWDRVSDEQYF	TGTGCCAGCAGCTGGGACAGGGTGAGTGACGAGCAGTACTTC
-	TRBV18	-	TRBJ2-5	CASSPPVWGPFQETQYF	TGTGCCAGCTCACCACCGGTATGGGGGCCCTTTCAAGAGACCCAGTACTTC
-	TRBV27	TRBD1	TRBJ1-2	CASSFAGTGNYGYTF	TGTGCCAGCAGTTTTGCAGGGACAGGGAACTATGGCTACACCTTC
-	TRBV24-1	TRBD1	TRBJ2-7	CATSDQGQGAEEQYF	TGTGCCACCAGTGACCAAGGACAGGGGGCTGAAGAGCAGTACTTC
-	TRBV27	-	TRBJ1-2	CASRPGWNYGYTF	TGTGCCAGCAGGCCAGGGTGGAACTATGGCTACACCTTC
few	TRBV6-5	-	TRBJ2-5	CASSQRGGRVYF	TGTGCCAGCAGCCAAAGGGGGGGGCGGGTGTACTTC
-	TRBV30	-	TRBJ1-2	CAWRRTRYFAGYTF	TGTGCCTGGAGGAGGACTCGTTATTTTGCTGGCTACACCTTC
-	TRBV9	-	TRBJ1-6	CASSPARGANSPLHF	TGTGCCAGCAGTCCCGCGCGGGGGGCGAATTCACCCCTCCACTTT
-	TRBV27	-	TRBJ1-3	CASSLGPGSSGNTIYF	TGTGCCAGCAGTTTAGGACCCGGGAGCTCTGGAAACACCATATATTTT
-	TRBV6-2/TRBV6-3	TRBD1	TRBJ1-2	CASSRTQGANGYTF	TGTGCCAGCAGTAGGACACAGGGGGCGAATGGCTACACCTTC
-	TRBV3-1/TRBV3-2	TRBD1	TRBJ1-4	CASSQGAGGNEKLFF	TGTGCCAGCAGCCAAGGGGCAGGGGGAAATGAAAAACTGTTTTTT
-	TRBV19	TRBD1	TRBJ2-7	CASSPPHGTGNAYEQYF	TGTGCCAGTAGTCCTCCCCACGGGACAGGGAATGCCTACGAGCAGTACTTC
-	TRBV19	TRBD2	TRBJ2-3	CASSIDPLAGGISSTDTQYF	TGTGCCAGTAGTATAGATCCCCTAGCGGGGGGGATTTCTAGCACAGATACGCAGTATTTT
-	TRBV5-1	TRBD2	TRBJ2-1	CASGPGLAGSYNEQFF	TGCGCCAGCGGCCCTGGGCTAGCGGGGAGCTACAATGAGCAGTTCTTC
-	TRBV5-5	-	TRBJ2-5	CASSLGVLGGGETQYF	TGTGCCAGCAGCTTGGGAGTGTTGGGTGGGGGCGAGACCCAGTACTTC
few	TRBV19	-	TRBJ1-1	CASSRLGTEAFF	TGTGCCAGTAGTAGGCTAGGCACTGAAGCTTTCTTT
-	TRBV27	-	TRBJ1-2	CASRGTLYGYTF	TGTGCCAGCAGGGGGACACTTTATGGCTACACCTTC
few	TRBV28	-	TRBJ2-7	CATLGGTFYEQYF	TGTGCCACCTTGGGCGGGACTTTCTACGAGCAGTACTTC